This TCR beta chain emerged from a study of blood T cell repertoires in COVID-19. Study-level background: Whether acute or convalescent, the COVID-19 samples came from the United States, Italy and Spain. Sources were T cells, B-cell-depleted T cells, or PBMCs; the material itself was cDNA or gDNA.

This CDR3 has 13 residues. The germline CDR1 and CDR2 sequences are MDHEN and SYDVKM. V dropped 3 bases and J dropped 4 bases, with 9 bases sitting between them. The assay was immunoSEQ multiplex PCR, and TCRdb's table has in-frame clones only and misses some. The sample records roughly 570,000 clones, around 90% being singletons. This clone occurred once. Seattle participants joined during active infection and were tracked over time. The chain has TRBV28 and TRBJ1-2; tentative D call: TRBD1 (6 bases). This TCR derives from a woman aged 50 to 60 with COVID-19, enrolled during active disease. Material for sequencing was peripheral blood. The CDR3 DNA is TGTGCCAGCAGTTTTCACAGGGTCTATGGCTACACCTTC. Amino acids: CASSFHRVYGYTF.